The next 2 T cell receptor beta chains were all read from a single sample in a study of prognosis after radiotherapy for stage I lung cancer. Template was genomic DNA; TCR beta CDR3 amplified in two multiplex PCR rounds. Each TRBV and TRBJ gene had its own primer in the first PCR round. TCRdb re-called the multiplex PCR reads with MiXCR, one entry per CDR3 protein. Here the sample spans about 30,000 distinct CDR3 sequences, approximately 31% being singletons. Sequencing was performed on PBMCs, taken before or after stereotactic body radiation therapy (not recorded which). These receptors were obtained from a donor over 45 with non-small cell lung cancer.

This clonotype came up many times. The J gene is TRBJ2-3, the V gene TRBV7-8, with TRBD2 matching over 7 bases. J was trimmed by 4 bases and V by 6 bases; bases with no gene match: 10. The CDR3 is made up of 15 amino acids. Looked up from germline, CDR1 is SGHVS and CDR2 is FQNEAQ. The CDR3 is CASRFRDYGPDTQYF. CDR3 DNA: TGTGCCAGCAGGTTCCGGGACTACGGGCCAGATACGCAGTATTTT.

This clonotype was observed many times. The rearrangement links TRBV28 to TRBJ2-7; TRBD2 might be the D (6 bases). From germline, CDR1 is MDHEN and CDR2 SYDVKM. The CDR3 runs to 14 residues. The V end was cut by 6 bases, the J end by 2 bases, with 14 bases between. The DNA of the CDR3 is TGTGCCAGCAGCTCCGGGACTGAAACCTACGAGCAGTACTTC. Translating it yields CASSSGTETYEQYF.